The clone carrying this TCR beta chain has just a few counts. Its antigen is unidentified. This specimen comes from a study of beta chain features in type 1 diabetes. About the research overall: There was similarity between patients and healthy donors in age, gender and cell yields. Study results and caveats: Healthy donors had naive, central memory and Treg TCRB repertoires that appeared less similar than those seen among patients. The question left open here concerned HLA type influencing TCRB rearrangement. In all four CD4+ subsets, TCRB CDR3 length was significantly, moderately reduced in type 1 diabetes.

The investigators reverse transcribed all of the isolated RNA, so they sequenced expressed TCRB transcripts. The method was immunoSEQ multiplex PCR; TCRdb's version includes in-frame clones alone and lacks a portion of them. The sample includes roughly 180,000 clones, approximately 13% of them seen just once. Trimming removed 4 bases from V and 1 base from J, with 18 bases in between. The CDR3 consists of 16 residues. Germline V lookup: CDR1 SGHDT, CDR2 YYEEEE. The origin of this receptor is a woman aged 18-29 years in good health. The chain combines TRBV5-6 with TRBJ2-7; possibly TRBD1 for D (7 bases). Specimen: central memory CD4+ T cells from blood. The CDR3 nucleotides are TGTGCCAGCAGCCCTCTGACGACAGGGACTTCCTACGAGCAGTACTTC. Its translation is CASSPLTTGTSYEQYF.